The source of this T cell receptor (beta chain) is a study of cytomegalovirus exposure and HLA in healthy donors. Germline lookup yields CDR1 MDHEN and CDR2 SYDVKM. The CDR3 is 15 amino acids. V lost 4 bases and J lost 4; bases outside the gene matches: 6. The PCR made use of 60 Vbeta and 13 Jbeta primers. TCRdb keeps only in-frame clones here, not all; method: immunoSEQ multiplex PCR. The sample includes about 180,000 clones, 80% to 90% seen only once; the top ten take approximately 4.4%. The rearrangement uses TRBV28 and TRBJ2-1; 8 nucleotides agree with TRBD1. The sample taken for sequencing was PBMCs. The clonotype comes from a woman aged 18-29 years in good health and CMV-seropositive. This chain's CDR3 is CASSSLQGGYNEQFF. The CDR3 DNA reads TGTGCCAGCAGTTCCCTACAGGGGGGATACAATGAGCAGTTCTTC.